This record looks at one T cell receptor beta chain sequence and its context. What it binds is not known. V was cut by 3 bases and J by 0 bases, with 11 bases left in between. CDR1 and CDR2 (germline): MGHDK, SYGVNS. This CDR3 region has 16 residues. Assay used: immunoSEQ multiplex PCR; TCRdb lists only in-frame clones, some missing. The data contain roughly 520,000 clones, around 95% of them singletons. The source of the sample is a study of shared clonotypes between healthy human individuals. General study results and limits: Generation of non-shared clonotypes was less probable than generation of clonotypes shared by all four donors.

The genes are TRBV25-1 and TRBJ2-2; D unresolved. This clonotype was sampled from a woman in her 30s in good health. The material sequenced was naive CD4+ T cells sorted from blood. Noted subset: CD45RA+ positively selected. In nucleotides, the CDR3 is TGTGCCAGCAGTGAGAGGAAGGCGACGAACACCGGGGAGCTGTTTTTT. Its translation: CASSERKATNTGELFF.